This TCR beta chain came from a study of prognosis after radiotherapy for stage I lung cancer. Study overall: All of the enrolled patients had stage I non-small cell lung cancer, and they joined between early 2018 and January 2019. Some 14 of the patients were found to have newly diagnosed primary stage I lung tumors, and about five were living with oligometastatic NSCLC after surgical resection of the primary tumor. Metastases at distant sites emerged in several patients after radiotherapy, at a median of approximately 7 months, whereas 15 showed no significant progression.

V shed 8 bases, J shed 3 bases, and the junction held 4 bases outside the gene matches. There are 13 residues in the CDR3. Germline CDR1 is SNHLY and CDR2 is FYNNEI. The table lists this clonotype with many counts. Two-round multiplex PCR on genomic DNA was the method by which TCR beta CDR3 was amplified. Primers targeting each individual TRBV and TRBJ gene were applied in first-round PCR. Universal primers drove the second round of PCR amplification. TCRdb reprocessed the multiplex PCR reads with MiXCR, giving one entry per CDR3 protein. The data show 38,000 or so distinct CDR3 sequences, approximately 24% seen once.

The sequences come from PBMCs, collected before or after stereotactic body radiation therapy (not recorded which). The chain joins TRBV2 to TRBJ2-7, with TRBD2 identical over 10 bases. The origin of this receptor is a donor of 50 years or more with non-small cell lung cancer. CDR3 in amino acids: CASQLAGSYEQYF. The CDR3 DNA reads TGTGCCAGCCAACTAGCGGGGAGCTACGAGCAGTACTTC.